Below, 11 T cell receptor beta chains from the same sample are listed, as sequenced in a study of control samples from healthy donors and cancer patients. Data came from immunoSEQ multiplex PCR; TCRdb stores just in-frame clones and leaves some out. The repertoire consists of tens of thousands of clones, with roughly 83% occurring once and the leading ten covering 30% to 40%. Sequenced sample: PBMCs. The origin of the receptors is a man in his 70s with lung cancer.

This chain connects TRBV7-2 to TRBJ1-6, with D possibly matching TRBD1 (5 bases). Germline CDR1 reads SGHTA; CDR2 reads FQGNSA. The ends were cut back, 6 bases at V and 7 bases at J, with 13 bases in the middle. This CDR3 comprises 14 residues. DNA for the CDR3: TGTGCCAGCAGACGGGACTCGGGGAATTCACCCCTCCACTTT. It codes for CASRRDSGNSPLHF.

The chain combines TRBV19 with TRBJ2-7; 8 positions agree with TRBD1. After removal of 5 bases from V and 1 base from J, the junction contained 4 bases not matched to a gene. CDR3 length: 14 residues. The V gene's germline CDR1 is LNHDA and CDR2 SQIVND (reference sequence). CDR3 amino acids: CASSPRTGSYEQYF. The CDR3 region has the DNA TGTGCCAGTAGTCCTCGGACAGGGTCCTACGAGCAGTACTTC.

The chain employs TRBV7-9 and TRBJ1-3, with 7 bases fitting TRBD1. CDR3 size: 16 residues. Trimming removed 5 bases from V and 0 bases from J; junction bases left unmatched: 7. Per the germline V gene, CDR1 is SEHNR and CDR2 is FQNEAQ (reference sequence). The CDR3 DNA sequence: TGTGCCAGCAGCCCTAGGGGGCCGAGCTCTGGAAACACCATATATTTT. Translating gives CASSPRGPSSGNTIYF.

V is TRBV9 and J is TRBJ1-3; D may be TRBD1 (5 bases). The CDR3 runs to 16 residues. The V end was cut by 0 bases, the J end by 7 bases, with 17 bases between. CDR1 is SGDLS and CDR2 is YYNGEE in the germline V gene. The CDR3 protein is CASSVVTTARPNTIYF. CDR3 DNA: TGTGCCAGCAGCGTAGTTACGACAGCACGACCGAACACCATATATTTT.

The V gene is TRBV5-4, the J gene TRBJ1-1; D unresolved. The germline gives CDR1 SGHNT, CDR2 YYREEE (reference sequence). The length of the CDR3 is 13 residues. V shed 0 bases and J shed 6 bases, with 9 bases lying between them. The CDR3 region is CASSLASGAEAFF. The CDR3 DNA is TGTGCCAGCAGCTTGGCATCCGGGGCTGAAGCTTTCTTT. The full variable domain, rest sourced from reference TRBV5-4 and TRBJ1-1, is ETGVTQSPTHLIKTRGQQVTLRCSSQSGHNTVSWYQQALGQGPQFIFQYYREEENGRGNFPPRFSGLQFPNYSSELNVNALELDDSALYLCASSLASGAEAFFGQGTRLTVV.

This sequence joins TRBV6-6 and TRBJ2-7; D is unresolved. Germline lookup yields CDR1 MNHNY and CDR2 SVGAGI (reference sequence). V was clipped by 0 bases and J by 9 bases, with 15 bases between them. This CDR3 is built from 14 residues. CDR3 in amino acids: CASSYSNEPKGQYF. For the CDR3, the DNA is TGTGCCAGCAGTTACTCGAACGAGCCTAAGGGGCAGTACTTC.

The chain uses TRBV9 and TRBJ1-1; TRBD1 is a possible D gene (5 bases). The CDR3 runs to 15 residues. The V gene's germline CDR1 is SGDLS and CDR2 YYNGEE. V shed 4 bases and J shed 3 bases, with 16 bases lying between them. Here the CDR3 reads CASSPRGRVDTEAFF. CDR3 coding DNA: TGTGCCAGCAGCCCTCGCGGCAGGGTTGACACTGAAGCTTTCTTT.

The CDR3 here is CASSLGLSEGETQYF. CDR3 DNA: TGTGCCAGCAGCTTAGGCCTCTCTGAGGGAGAGACCCAGTACTTC. This sequence joins TRBV11-2 and TRBJ2-5; D perhaps matches TRBD2 (5 bases). CDR1 is SGHAT and CDR2 is FQNNGV in the germline V gene. This CDR3 comprises 15 residues. Between the trimmed V and J ends, which lost 1 base and 4 bases, there was a span of 13 bases.

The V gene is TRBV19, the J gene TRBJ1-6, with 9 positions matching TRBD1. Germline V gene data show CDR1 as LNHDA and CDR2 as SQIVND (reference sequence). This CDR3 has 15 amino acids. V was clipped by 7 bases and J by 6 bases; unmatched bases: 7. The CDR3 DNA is TGTGCCAGTAACTCCCTGGACAGGGGTAATTCACCCCTCCACTTT. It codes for CASNSLDRGNSPLHF.

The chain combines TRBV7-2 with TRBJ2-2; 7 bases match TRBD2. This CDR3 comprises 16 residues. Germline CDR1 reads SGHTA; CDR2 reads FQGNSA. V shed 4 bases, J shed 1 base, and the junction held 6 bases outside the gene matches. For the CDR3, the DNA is TGTGCCAGCAGCTCGAGAGGGAGGGGGAACACCGGGGAGCTGTTTTTT. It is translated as CASSSRGRGNTGELFF. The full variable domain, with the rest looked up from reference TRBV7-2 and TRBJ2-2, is GAGVSQSPSNKVTEKGKDVELRCDPISGHTALYWYRQSLGQGLEFLIYFQGNSAPDKSGLPSDRFSAERTGGSVSTLTIQRTQQEDSAVYLCASSSRGRGNTGELFFGEGSRLTVL.

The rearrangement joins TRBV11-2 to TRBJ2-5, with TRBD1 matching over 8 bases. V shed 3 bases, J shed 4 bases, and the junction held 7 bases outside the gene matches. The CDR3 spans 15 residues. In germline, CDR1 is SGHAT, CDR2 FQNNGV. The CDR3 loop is CASSFGQGPRETQYF. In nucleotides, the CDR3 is TGTGCCAGCAGCTTCGGACAGGGCCCACGAGAGACCCAGTACTTC.